This TCR beta chain emerged from a study of blood T cells in healthy people across ages. Study-level findings and limits: Donor CMV infection status was unknown, possibly confounding age-related changes in expanded clonotypes.

CDR3 length: 15 residues. In germline, CDR1 is DFQATT, CDR2 SNEGSKA (reference sequence). The V gene end was trimmed by 4 bases and the J gene end by 0 bases; junction bases not matched to a gene: 8. The second PCR ran about 6 to 12 cycles with a sample-barcoded 5' primer and J-beta primers. A single record per CDR3 protein comes from TCRdb applying MiXCR to the 5' RACE reads. The sample shows 900,000 to 950,000 distinct CDR3 sequences, about 28% of them seen only once. With regard to this clonotype: Its antigen remains unknown.

Per sample, no less than 6 micrograms of total RNA were extracted. A further study also used this sample, focusing on T cells of mothers and their children. Per that study: A few healthy Caucasian mothers and their six children were the donors.

The origin of this receptor is a woman in her 40s in good health. Specimen: blood. The chain is built from TRBV20-1 and TRBJ1-1; the match to TRBD1 covers 7 bases. The DNA of the CDR3 is TGCAGTGCTATCCCCGGGGGGACAGTGAACACTGAAGCTTTCTTT. Translation: CSAIPGGTVNTEAFF.